This note documents a single T cell receptor beta chain sequence. Its antigen remains unidentified. No much larger clone is present one base from it, and per-base qualities are unavailable. This entry belongs to a study of shared T cell receptors in the human thymus (dated by TCRdb to the early 2020s). Study-wide context: The study examined how the human thymus generates shared, self-reactive T-cell receptor alpha chains.

Libraries came from the immunoSEQ multiplex PCR assay. As stored in TCRdb, this immuneACCESS dataset retains in-frame rearrangements with V and J assigned. A fraction of the clones does not appear; measured against another copy, unresolved V genes explain less than half of the discrepancy, and the remainder lacks a known reason. The sample table lists about 660,000 clones, 88% of them with a count of one. The ten largest clonotypes hold about 0.01% of the sample. From the cysteine up to the phenylalanine, the CDR3 has a length of 17 residues. The DNA shown is the 51-base CDR3, in frame from base 1. According to the germline V gene (reference sequence), CDR1 reads LNHDA and CDR2 reads SQIVND. V loses 6 bases, J loses 1 base, and the germline ends lie 21 bases apart. This sample was also put to use in a study of human thymus T cells. The second study reports: Immunologically healthy infants undergoing open corrective cardiac surgery for congenital heart defects in Finland were used as donors. Thymus tissue was obtained as surgical resects removed during corrective cardiac surgery. Both the thymic and the peripheral blood repertoires appeared to show biased V and J gene segment usage. Highly overlapping thymic TCR repertoires among unrelated individuals were reported in the related research. The study described the TCR alpha and beta repertoires in about 8 infant thymus samples and four matching peripheral blood samples. The infant donors were 7 to 244 days old, and the cohort included more than five males and two females. Thymocytes were mechanically released from the tissue and were stored as pellets of roughly 9-33 million cells at -70 degrees C. A QIAsymphony instrument was used to extract genomic DNA from frozen cell pellets. The immunoSEQ multiplex PCR assay was used to amplify the TCRB and TCRAD loci from a standardized amount of quality-controlled genomic DNA. The amplicons spanned the V(D)J region and were long enough to cover the CDR3 and allow V and J genes to be identified. The commercial immunoSEQ service was used to sequence amplicons on an Illumina platform. Primer bias and sequencing errors were corrected using previously described methods, and TCRAD and TCRB definitions followed the IMGT database. The repertoires were analysed using immunoSEQ Analyzer 3.0 and VDJTools for basic statistics, V/J segment usage, diversity estimates, rarefaction and pairwise overlap. Diversity was estimated with Chao1, ChaoE, Efron-Thisted, Shannon and inverse Simpson indices, and also on datasets down-sampled to the smallest sample. Repertoire overlap was determined by strict matching of CDR3 nucleotide sequence, V gene and J gene, and Jaccard-based multidimensional scaling clustering was applied. On average, thymus samples gave roughly 800,000 unique TCRB clonotypes, whereas blood samples gave 80,000 to 85,000.

This TCR was recovered from a boy in the first two years of life with a congenital heart defect. Donor details come from another sample of the same person, matched by shared clones. The rearranged chain carries TRBV19 and TRBJ1-2, and TRBD1 may be the D gene, going by 6 matching bases. The sequenced sample was thymocytes. This receptor carries the CDR3 CASRFAGQTSRNYGYTF. The nucleotide sequence is TGTGCCAGTAGGTTCGCAGGACAGACATCTCGTAACTATGGCTACACCTTC.